This is a list of T cell receptor beta chains from one sample in a study of T cells in Graves' hyperthyroidism and ophthalmopathy. A single record per CDR3 protein comes from TCRdb applying MiXCR to the multiplex PCR reads. The sample includes around 440,000 distinct CDR3 sequences, approximately 14% of them seen just once. Sample: blood. The receptors come from a young woman with Graves' hyperthyroidism. The CDR3 runs from the conserved cysteine through the conserved F or W. The D gene is left open where the match is weak. Part of the rows lack a size; the others show once, few, many or a class for expanded clones.

v_gene	abundance	d_gene	len	j_gene	CDR3aa	CDR3nt
TRBV6-1	few	TRBD1	12	TRBJ2-7	CASSVRGREQYF	TGTGCCAGCAGTGTTAGGGGGCGCGAGCAGTACTTC
TRBV20-1	many	TRBD2	14	TRBJ2-1	CGAAGGGNYNEQFF	TGCGGGGCAGCGGGGGGCGGAAACTACAATGAGCAGTTCTTC
TRBV19	.	.	13	TRBJ2-5	CASSWGSQETQCF	TGTGCCAGTAGTTGGGGTTCCCAAGAGACCCAGTGCTTC
TRBV20-1	many	.	12	TRBJ2-7	CSARLNPYEQYF	TGCAGTGCTAGACTGAATCCTTACGAGCAGTACTTC
TRBV7-9	.	.	18	TRBJ2-3	CASSLAPTLKRKEDTQYF	TGTGCCAGCAGCTTAGCCCCGACCCTCAAACGGAAGGAGGATACGCAGTATTTT
TRBV20-1	many	.	14	TRBJ1-1	CSARSTGSSTEAFF	TGCAGTGCTAGGTCAACAGGGTCATCCACTGAAGCTTTCTTT
TRBV4-1	few	TRBD2	16	TRBJ2-1	CASSHPGLAGLNEQFF	TGCGCCAGCAGCCATCCGGGACTAGCCGGACTTAATGAGCAGTTCTTC
TRBV10-3	many	TRBD2	13	TRBJ2-7	CAIRLAGQDEQYF	TGTGCCATCAGACTAGCGGGACAGGACGAGCAGTACTTC
TRBV3-1	few	.	15	TRBJ1-4	CASSHDPGANEKLFF	TGTGCCAGCAGCCACGATCCAGGGGCTAATGAAAAACTGTTTTTT
TRBV2	many	.	13	TRBJ1-5	CASNGGEVQPQHF	TGTGCCAGTAATGGGGGCGAGGTTCAGCCCCAGCATTTT
TRBV7-2	many	.	11	TRBJ2-7	CASSFHDEQYF	TGTGCCAGCAGCTTTCATGACGAGCAGTACTTC
TRBV7-6	many	TRBD1	15	TRBJ2-7	CASSLDPTGDYEQYF	TGTGCCAGCAGCTTAGACCCGACAGGGGACTACGAGCAGTACTTC
TRBV2	many	TRBD1	14	TRBJ1-5	CASSRDRGNQPQHF	TGTGCCAGCAGTCGGGACAGGGGGAATCAGCCCCAGCATTTT
TRBV12-3/TRBV12-4	.	.	16	TRBJ1-1	CASNRGELIMNTEAFF	TGTGCCAGCAACCGGGGCGAGTTAATTATGAACACTGAAGCTTTCTTT
TRBV7-6	few	.	16	TRBJ2-1	CASSTRPFRGGNEQFF	TGTGCCAGCAGCACACGACCTTTTCGGGGTGGGAATGAGCAGTTCTTC
TRBV19	few	.	14	TRBJ2-7	CASSIQAGSYEQYF	TGTGCCAGTAGTATACAGGCAGGCTCCTACGAGCAGTACTTC
TRBV11-2	many	TRBD1	15	TRBJ2-1	CASTLDRGIGNEQFF	TGTGCCAGCACCCTAGACAGGGGGATCGGTAATGAGCAGTTCTTC
TRBV19	once	TRBD1	19	TRBJ2-3	CASSIVGTGLVGLTDTQYF	TGTGCCAGTAGTATAGTTGGGACAGGCCTTGTTGGCCTCACAGATACGCAGTATTTT
TRBV12-3/TRBV12-4	few	.	17	TRBJ1-1	CASSFLKGEREGTEAFF	TGTGCCAGCAGTTTCCTGAAGGGGGAAAGGGAAGGAACTGAAGCTTTCTTT
TRBV5-1	many	TRBD2	18	TRBJ2-5	CASSFSGTSGRIGETQYF	TGCGCCAGCAGCTTTTCCGGGACTAGCGGGAGGATCGGGGAGACCCAGTACTTC
TRBV11-2	few	.	16	TRBJ1-3	CASSLGPGSSGNTIYF	TGTGCCAGCAGCTTAGGTCCAGGGAGCTCTGGAAACACCATATATTTT
TRBV6-1	.	TRBD1	14	TRBJ1-5	CASMEGAWNQPQHF	TGTGCCAGCATGGAGGGGGCTTGGAATCAGCCCCAGCATTTT
TRBV7-2	.	.	16	TRBJ1-4	CASSPRGGLPNEKLFF	TGTGCCAGCAGCCCCCGGGGGGGGCTCCCTAATGAAAAACTGTTTTTT
TRBV28	many	.	16	TRBJ1-1	CASSFGGTLGNTEAFF	TGTGCCAGCAGTTTTGGAGGGACCCTAGGGAACACTGAAGCTTTCTTT
TRBV27	many	TRBD1	14	TRBJ2-7	CASSSDRGLDEQYF	TGTGCCAGCAGTTCGGACAGGGGATTAGACGAGCAGTACTTC
TRBV5-1	few	TRBD2	15	TRBJ2-1	CASSLGTSGLDEQFF	TGCGCCAGCAGCTTGGGGACTAGCGGGTTGGATGAGCAGTTCTTC
TRBV28	many	.	12	TRBJ1-2	CASSSLDYGYTF	TGTGCCAGCAGTTCCCTGGACTATGGCTACACCTTC
TRBV5-1	many	TRBD1	14	TRBJ1-1	CASSTGTVNTEAFF	TGCGCCAGCAGCACCGGGACAGTGAACACTGAAGCTTTCTTT
TRBV6-6	many	TRBD1	15	TRBJ1-1	CASSYTRQGRTEAFF	TGTGCCAGCAGTTACACTAGACAGGGAAGGACTGAAGCTTTCTTT
TRBV28	many	.	15	TRBJ1-1	CASSPSNRVYTEAFF	TGTGCCAGCAGTCCGTCTAACAGGGTGTACACTGAAGCTTTCTTT
TRBV28	many	.	16	TRBJ1-1	CASSLWTAGEGAEAFF	TGTGCCAGCAGTTTATGGACAGCGGGAGAAGGCGCTGAAGCTTTCTTT
TRBV6-1	many	.	13	TRBJ2-2	CASSESLTGELFF	TGTGCCAGCAGTGAATCACTCACCGGGGAGCTGTTTTTT
TRBV15	.	.	14	TRBJ1-1	CATSRGIGNTEAFF	TGTGCCACCAGCAGAGGGATTGGCAACACTGAAGCTTTCTTT
TRBV27	few	TRBD2	14	TRBJ2-1	CASSFLAGANEQFF	TGTGCCAGCAGTTTCCTAGCGGGGGCCAATGAGCAGTTCTTC
TRBV3-1	many	TRBD1	11	TRBJ1-1	CASSQRDSSFF	TGTGCCAGCAGCCAGAGGGACAGTTCTTTCTTT
TRBV12-3/TRBV12-4	few	TRBD2	16	TRBJ2-3	CASSFKRGGSKNTQYF	TGTGCCAGCAGTTTTAAGCGGGGGGGCTCTAAAAATACGCAGTATTTT
TRBV15	few	.	13	TRBJ2-5	CATSRGSGETQYF	TGTGCCACCAGCAGAGGGTCCGGAGAGACCCAGTACTTC
TRBV20-1	many	.	15	TRBJ2-3	CSARGGTGTSDTQYF	TGCAGTGCTAGAGGGGGGACCGGAACCTCAGATACGCAGTATTTT
TRBV20-1	many	TRBD2	14	TRBJ2-5	CSAREREWEETQYF	TGCAGTGCTAGAGAGCGGGAGTGGGAAGAGACCCAGTACTTC
TRBV15	.	TRBD1	16	TRBJ1-4	CATSRPTGGSREKLFF	TGTGCCACCAGCAGACCCACAGGGGGCTCGAGGGAAAAACTGTTTTTT
TRBV11-2	many	.	14	TRBJ2-1	CASSLVAIYNEQFF	TGTGCCAGCAGCTTAGTCGCCATCTACAATGAGCAGTTCTTC
TRBV27	many	.	15	TRBJ2-7	CASSLSPGSTYEQYF	TGTGCCAGCAGTTTATCGCCCGGATCAACCTACGAGCAGTACTTC
TRBV18	many	.	15	TRBJ1-4	CASSPPGLANEKLFF	TGTGCCAGCTCACCACCAGGGCTCGCCAATGAAAAACTGTTTTTT
TRBV6-5	many	.	13	TRBJ1-2	CASSYTTNYGYTF	TGTGCCAGCAGTTACACGACGAACTATGGCTACACCTTC